The T cell receptor (beta chain) described here comes from a study of vaccination and CD4 T cells after COVID-19 (dated by TCRdb to between 2021 and 2022). In the study overall: SARS-CoV-2 positivity had been established in the convalescent patients by nasal swab PCR, and mild disease was recorded in about 9 of these patients and severe disease in one. In the convalescent cohort there were six males and four females, among whom were two Hispanic individuals, seven Caucasians, two Asians and one multiracial person. Each participant got two doses of either the Pfizer-BioNTech BNT162b2 vaccine (n=8) or the Moderna mRNA-1273 vaccine (n=2). Post-COVID blood samples were collected from convalescent patients a median of about 92 days after diagnosis, with a range of about 35 to 161 days. The time from the second vaccine dose to post-vaccine blood sampling had a median of roughly 79 days and ranged from about 14 to 241 days. The cultures were stimulated with overlapping spike peptide pools from SARS-CoV-2 and from the common cold coronaviruses HCoV-NL63, HCoV-OC43 and HCoV-229E. Control cultures used a CEFX viral epitope pool as positive control, an HIV-1 Nef peptide pool as negative control, or no peptide. In under twelve COVID-19 convalescent patients and a few infection-naive healthy vaccine recipients, researchers compared the spike-specific CD4+ TCR repertoire from before mRNA vaccination with the repertoire from after.

To note about this clonotype: It has no known antigen specificity. No quality values exist for individual bases; no much larger clone is one base distant.

Library preparation was by PCR. TCR sequencing of DNA from cultured CD4+ T cells used the Oncomine TCR Beta short-read assay at the Johns Hopkins FTIC core. Genomic DNA was extracted from the cultured CD4+ T cells with the QIAamp micro DNA kit. Oncomine TCR Beta libraries made from cultured CD4+ T cells were pooled using unique dual indexes and sequenced on an Illumina iSeq 100. The study's processing was this. Non-productive sequences were filtered out, and CDR3s that did not start with C, did not end with F or W, or were shorter than 7 amino acids were discarded. Antigen-specific clonotypes were identified using the MANAFEST web application through comparison of peptide-stimulated wells with reference and other culture wells. Positive clones required FDR below 0.05, an odds ratio above 5, and productive frequency above 0.1% in at least two of three replicate wells. Cross-reactive clonotypes were defined as significantly expanded in both SARS-CoV-2 spike wells and at least one common cold coronavirus spike condition. Using R version 3.6.1, CDR3 homology was evaluated through Levenshtein distances (stringdist) along with unrooted phylogenetic trees (ape). The public reads were reanalyzed by TCRdb: fastp trimming at Q25, MiXCR alignment, in-frame beta chains only. CDR3 protein sequences are deduplicated, and each keeps its most common genes and DNA. These V and J calls originate from TCRdb's pipeline instead of the authors' own analysis. The sample records some 13,000 distinct CDR3 sequences, roughly 30% of which are singletons. The biggest ten clones account for about 13% of the sample.

What the authors observed across the whole study: Relatively few convalescent patients were included in the study, and early timepoints after natural infection were not analyzed. The median number of SARS-CoV-2-reactive clonotypes rose from around 22 after infection to 38 after vaccination, but the change was not significant. Of the vaccine-specific clones in convalescent patients, 304 of 307, or nearly all, reacted only to SARS-CoV-2 spike and did not cross-react with common cold coronaviruses. In convalescent patients, a median around 86% of post-vaccine SARS-CoV-2-reactive clones were detected only after vaccination, suggesting vaccine-specific priming.

The treatment or condition label corresponds to: roughly 11-day PBMC culture with coronavirus spike peptide pools or control peptides (ViraFEST assay). The study used the ViraFEST assay, which expanded antigen-specific T cells with peptide pools and then identified expanded clonotypes by TCR sequencing. The positive SARS-CoV-2 PCR tests of the convalescent patients were dated from March to December 2020, before the Alpha, Beta and Delta variants emerged in the United States. PBMCs were cultured at about 2 million per well in IMDM supplemented with approximately 5.3% human AB serum and 8 to 10 IU/ml IL-2, with around 10 ug/ml peptide pools added. Half of the culture medium was replaced with fresh IL-2-containing medium on days 3 and 7. Once the cells had been in culture for roughly 10 days, the EasySep CD4+ T cell isolation kit was used to isolate CD4+ T cells by negative selection. Ficoll-Paque Plus gradient centrifugation was used to isolate PBMCs from whole blood, and the isolated PBMCs were then either used fresh or cryopreserved at -140C. Each culture condition was generally run in triplicate wells.

Trimming takes 2 bases from V and 1 base from J, and the germline ends sit 8 bases apart. Via the germline V gene, CDR1 is SGHTA and CDR2 FQGTGA. CDR3 length: 14 amino acids, cysteine to phenylalanine. The read is trimmed to its CDR3 DNA, 42 bases read in frame from base 1. The source of this sequence is a human donor who had recovered from COVID-19. The chain is made from TRBV7-3 and TRBJ1-1, with TRBD1 perhaps the D gene, on 5 matching bases. Sequenced material: CD4+ T cells from blood, cultured in vitro, taken after SARS-CoV-2 vaccination. The DNA is as follows: TGTGCCAGCAGCTTAGGCGGGACGAACACTGAAGCTTTCTTT. It is translated as CASSLGGTNTEAFF.